This TCR beta chain was identified during a study of blood T cell repertoires in COVID-19. Whole-study context: From T cells, B-cell-depleted T cells, or PBMCs came the material, which was cDNA or gDNA.

The CDR3 extends over 13 amino acids. CDR1 is GTSNPN and CDR2 is SVGIG in the germline V gene (reference sequence). Trimming pared 2 bases from V and 0 bases from J, leaving 5 bases between. As handled by the study authors: Counts of nucleated cells, estimated from reference gene primer amplification, were obtained. Generated by immunoSEQ multiplex PCR, the TCRdb table keeps only in-frame clones and is missing some. Clone size and V and J calls were adopted from that table, with D and trimming inferred from the DNA. Of roughly 220,000 clones listed, around 80% are singletons. Sequencing was performed on peripheral blood. This TCR derives from a woman in her seventies with acute or convalescent COVID-19. The chain recombines TRBV30 with TRBJ1-3, with D uncertain. In nucleotides, the CDR3 is TGTGCCTGGAGTTTGGCCTCTGGAAACACCATATATTTT. It codes for CAWSLASGNTIYF.